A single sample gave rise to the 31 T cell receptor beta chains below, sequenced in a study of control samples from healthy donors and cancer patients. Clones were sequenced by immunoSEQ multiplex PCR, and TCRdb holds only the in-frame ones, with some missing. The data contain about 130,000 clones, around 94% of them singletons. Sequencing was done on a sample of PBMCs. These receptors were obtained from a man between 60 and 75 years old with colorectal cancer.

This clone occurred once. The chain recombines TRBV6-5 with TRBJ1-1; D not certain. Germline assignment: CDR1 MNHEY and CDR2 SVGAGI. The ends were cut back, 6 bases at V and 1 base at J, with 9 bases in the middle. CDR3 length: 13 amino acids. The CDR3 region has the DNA TGTGCCAGCAGAAAAACGGGGAACACTGAAGCTTTCTTT. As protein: CASRKTGNTEAFF.

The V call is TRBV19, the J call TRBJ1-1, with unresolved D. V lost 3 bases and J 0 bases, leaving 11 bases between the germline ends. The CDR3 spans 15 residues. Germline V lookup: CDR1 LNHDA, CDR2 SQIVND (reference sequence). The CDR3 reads CASSIRNRVNTEAFF. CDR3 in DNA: TGTGCCAGTAGTATTAGGAACCGGGTGAACACTGAAGCTTTCTTT.

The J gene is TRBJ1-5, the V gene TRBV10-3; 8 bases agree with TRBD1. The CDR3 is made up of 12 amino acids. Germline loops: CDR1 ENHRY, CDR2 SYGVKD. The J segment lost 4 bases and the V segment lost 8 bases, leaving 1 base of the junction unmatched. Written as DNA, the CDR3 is TGTGCCATCGGGGACAGGAATCAGCCCCAGCATTTT. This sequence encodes CAIGDRNQPQHF.

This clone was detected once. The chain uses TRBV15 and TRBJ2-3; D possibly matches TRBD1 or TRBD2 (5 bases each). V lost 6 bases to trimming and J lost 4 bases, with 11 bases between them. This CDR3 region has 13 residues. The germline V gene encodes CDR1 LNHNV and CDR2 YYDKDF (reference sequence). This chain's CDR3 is CATRGTAPDTQYF. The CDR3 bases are TGTGCCACCAGAGGGACCGCACCAGATACGCAGTATTTT. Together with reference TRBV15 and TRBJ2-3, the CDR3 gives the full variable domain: DAMVIQNPRYQVTQFGKPVTLSCSQTLNHNVMYWYQQKSSQAPKLLFHYYDKDFNNEADTPDNFQSRRPNTSFCFLDIRSPGLGDTAMYLCATRGTAPDTQYFGPGTRLTVL.

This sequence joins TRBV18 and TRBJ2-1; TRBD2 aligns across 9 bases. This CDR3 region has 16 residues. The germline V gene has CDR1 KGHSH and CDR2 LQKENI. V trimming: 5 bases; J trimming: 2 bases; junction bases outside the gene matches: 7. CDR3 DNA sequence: TGTGCCAGCTCAAGCCCAGCGGGGGGCACCTACAATGAGCAGTTCTTC. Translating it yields CASSSPAGGTYNEQFF. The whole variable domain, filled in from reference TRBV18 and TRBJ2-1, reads NAGVMQNPRHLVRRRGQEARLRCSPMKGHSHVYWYRQLPEEGLKFMVYLQKENIIDESGMPKERFSAEFPKEGPSILRIQQVVRGDSAAYFCASSSPAGGTYNEQFFGPGTRLTVL.

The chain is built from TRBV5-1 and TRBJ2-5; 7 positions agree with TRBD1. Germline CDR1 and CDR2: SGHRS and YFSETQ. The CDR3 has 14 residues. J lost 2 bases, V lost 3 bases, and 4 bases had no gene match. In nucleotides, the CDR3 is TGCGCCAGCAGCTCCGGACAGGATCAAGAGACCCAGTACTTC. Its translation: CASSSGQDQETQYF.

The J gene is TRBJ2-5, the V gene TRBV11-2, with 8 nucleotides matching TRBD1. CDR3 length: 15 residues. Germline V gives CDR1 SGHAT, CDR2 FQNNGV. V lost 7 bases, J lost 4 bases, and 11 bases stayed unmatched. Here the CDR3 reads CASTQTGAQGETQYF. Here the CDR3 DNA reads TGTGCCAGCACCCAGACAGGGGCACAGGGAGAGACCCAGTACTTC.

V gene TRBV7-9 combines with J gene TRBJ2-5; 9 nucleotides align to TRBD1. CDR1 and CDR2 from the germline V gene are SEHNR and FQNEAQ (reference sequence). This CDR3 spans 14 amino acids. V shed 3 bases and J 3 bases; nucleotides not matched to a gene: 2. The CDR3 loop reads CASSFWDREETQYF. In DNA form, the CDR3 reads TGTGCCAGCAGCTTTTGGGACAGGGAAGAGACCCAGTACTTC.

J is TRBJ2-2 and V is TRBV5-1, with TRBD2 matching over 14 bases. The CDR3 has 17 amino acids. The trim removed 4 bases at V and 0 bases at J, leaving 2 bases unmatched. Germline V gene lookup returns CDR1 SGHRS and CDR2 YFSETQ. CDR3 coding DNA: TGCGCCAGCAGCACGGGACTAGCGGGGGCGAACACCGGGGAGCTGTTTTTT. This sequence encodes CASSTGLAGANTGELFF.

CDR3 protein: CASSPPGPLFF. CDR3 DNA: TGTGCCAGTAGTCCCCCCGGGCCGCTGTTCTTC. The chain has TRBV19 and TRBJ2-1, with D unclear. CDR1 is LNHDA and CDR2 is SQIVND in the germline V gene (reference sequence). There are 11 residues in the CDR3. V was shortened by 5 bases and J by 15 bases, with 14 bases between the two germline ends.

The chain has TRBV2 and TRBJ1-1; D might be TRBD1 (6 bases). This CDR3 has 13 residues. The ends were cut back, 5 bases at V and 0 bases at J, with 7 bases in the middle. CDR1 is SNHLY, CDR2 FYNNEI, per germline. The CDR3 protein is CASSRQVNTEAFF. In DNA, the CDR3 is TGTGCCAGCAGTCGACAGGTGAACACTGAAGCTTTCTTT. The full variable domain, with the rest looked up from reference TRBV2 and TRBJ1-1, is EPEVTQTPSHQVTQMGQEVILRCVPISNHLYFYWYRQILGQKVEFLVSFYNNEISEKSEIFDDQFSVERPDGSNFTLKIRSTKLEDSAMYFCASSRQVNTEAFFGQGTRLTVV.

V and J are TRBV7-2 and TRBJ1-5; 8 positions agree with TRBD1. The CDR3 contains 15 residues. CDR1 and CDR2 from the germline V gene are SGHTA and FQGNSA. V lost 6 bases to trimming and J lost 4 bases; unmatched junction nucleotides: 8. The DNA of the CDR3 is TGTGCCAGCAGAAACCGGACAGGGTCAAATCAGCCCCAGCATTTT. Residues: CASRNRTGSNQPQHF.

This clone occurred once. The CDR3 protein is CASSPRGPGQGTGELFF. CDR3 nucleotides: TGTGCCAGCAGTCCTCGAGGGCCGGGACAGGGGACCGGGGAGCTGTTTTTT. The gene calls are TRBV6-6 and TRBJ2-2; TRBD1 agrees at 10 bases. Germline CDR1 MNHNY, CDR2 SVGAGI (reference sequence). With V trimmed by 5 bases and J by 5 bases, 11 bases remained unmatched. The CDR3 runs 17 residues.

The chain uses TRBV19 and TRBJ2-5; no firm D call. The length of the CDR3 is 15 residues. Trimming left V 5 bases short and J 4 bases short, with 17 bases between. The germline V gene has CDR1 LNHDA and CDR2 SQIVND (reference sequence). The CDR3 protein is CASSPQAGTVETQYF. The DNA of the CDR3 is TGTGCCAGTAGTCCCCAGGCCGGTACCGTAGAGACCCAGTACTTC.

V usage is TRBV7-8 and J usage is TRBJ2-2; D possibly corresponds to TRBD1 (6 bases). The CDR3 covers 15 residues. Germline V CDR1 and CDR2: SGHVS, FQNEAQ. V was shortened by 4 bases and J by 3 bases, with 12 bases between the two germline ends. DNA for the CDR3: TGTGCCAGCAGCTCCCGACAGGTCGACACCGGGGAGCTGTTTTTT. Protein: CASSSRQVDTGELFF.

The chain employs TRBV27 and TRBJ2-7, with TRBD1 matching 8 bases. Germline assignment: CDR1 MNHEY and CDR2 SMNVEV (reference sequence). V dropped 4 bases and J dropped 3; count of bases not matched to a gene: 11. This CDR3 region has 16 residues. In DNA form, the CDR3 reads TGTGCCAGCAGTTCCGATCGGACAGGGTCTCACTACGAGCAGTACTTC. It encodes CASSSDRTGSHYEQYF.

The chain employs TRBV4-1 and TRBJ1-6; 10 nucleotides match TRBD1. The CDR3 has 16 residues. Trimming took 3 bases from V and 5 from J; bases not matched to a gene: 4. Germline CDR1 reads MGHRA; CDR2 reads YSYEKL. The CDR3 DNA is TGCGCCAGCAGCCAGCCAGGACAGGGGGATAATTCACCCCTCCACTTT. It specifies CASSQPGQGDNSPLHF.

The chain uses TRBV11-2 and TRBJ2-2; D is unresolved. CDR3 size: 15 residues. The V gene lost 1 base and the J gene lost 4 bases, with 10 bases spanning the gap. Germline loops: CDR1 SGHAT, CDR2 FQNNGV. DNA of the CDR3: TGTGCCAGCAGCTTAGGAACAACGGGCACCGGGGAGCTGTTTTTT. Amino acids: CASSLGTTGTGELFF.

CDR3 coding DNA: TGCGCCAGCAGCTTGGATCACACTAGCGGGGTTAACGAGCAGTACTTC. Residues: CASSLDHTSGVNEQYF. The chain carries TRBV5-1 and TRBJ2-7; TRBD2 matches at 10 bases. CDR3 length: 16 residues. CDR1 and CDR2 (germline): SGHRS, YFSETQ. The junction had 8 bases not matched to a gene; V was cut back by 0 bases and J by 5 bases.

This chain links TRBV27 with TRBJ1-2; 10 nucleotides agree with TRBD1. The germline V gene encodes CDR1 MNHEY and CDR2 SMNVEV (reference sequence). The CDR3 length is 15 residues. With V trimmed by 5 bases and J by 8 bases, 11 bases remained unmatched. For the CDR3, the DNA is TGTGCCAGCAGTCCCCCGGGACAGGGGCTTCGGGGCTACACCTTC. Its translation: CASSPPGQGLRGYTF.

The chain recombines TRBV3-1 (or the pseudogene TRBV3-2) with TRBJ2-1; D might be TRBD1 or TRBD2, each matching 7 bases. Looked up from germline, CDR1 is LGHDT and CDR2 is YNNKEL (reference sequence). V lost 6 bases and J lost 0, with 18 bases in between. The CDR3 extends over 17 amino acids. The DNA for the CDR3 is TGTGCCAGCAGGGGACAGCGGGGCCCGAGCTCCTACAATGAGCAGTTCTTC. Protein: CASRGQRGPSSYNEQFF.

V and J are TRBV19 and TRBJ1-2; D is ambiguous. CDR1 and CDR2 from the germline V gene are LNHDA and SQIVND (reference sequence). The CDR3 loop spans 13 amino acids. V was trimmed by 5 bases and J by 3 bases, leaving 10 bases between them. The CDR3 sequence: CASSPDGHYGYTF. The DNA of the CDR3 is TGTGCCAGTAGTCCGGACGGGCACTATGGCTACACCTTC.

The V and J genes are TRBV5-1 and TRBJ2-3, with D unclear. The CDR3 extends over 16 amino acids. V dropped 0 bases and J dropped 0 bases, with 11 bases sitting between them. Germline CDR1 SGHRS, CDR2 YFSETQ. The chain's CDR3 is CASSLGIRISTDTQYF. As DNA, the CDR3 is TGCGCCAGCAGCTTGGGTATTAGGATCAGCACAGATACGCAGTATTTT.

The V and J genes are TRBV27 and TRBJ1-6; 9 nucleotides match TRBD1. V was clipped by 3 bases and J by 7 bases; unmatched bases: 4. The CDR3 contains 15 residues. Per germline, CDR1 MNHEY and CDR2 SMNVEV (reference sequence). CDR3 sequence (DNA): TGTGCCAGCAGTTTTACCGGGACAGGGAATTCACCCCTCCACTTT. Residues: CASSFTGTGNSPLHF.

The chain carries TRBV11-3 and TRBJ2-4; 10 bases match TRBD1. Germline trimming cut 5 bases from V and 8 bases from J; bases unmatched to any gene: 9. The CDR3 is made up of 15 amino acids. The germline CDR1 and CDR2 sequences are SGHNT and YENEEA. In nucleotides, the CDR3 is TGTGCCAGCAGCAGTTCGGACAGGGGGAAACACATTCAGTACTTC. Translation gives CASSSSDRGKHIQYF.

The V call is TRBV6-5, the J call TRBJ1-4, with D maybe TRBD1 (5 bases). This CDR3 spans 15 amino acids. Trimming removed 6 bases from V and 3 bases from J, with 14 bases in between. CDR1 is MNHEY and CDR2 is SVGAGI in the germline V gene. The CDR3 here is CASRRDLGPNEKLFF. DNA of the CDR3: TGTGCCAGCAGGCGGGACTTAGGGCCTAATGAAAAACTGTTTTTT.

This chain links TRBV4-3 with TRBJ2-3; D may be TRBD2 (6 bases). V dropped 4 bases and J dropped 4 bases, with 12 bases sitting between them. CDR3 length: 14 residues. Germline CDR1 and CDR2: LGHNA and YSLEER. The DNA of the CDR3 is TGCGCCAGCAGCCCCACGGGACTCCCAGATACGCAGTATTTT. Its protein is CASSPTGLPDTQYF.

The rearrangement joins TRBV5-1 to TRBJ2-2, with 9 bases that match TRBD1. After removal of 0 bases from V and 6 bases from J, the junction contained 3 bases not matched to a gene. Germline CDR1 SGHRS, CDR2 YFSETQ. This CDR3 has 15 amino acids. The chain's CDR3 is CASSLGWTGAGELFF. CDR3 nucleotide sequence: TGCGCCAGCAGCTTGGGGTGGACAGGGGCCGGGGAGCTGTTTTTT.

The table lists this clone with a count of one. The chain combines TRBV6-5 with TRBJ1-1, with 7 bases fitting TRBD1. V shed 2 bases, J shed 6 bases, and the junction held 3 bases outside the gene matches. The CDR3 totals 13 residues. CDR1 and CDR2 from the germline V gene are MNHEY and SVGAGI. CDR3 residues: CASSYGQGAEAFF. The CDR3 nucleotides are TGTGCCAGCAGTTACGGGCAGGGGGCTGAAGCTTTCTTT.

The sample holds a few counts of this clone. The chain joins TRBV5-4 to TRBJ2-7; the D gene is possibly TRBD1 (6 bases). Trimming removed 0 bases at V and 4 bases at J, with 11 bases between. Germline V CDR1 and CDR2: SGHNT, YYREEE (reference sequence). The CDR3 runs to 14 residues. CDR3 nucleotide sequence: TGTGCCAGCAGCTTGGCCGACAGGAGGTACGAGCAGTACTTC. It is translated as CASSLADRRYEQYF.

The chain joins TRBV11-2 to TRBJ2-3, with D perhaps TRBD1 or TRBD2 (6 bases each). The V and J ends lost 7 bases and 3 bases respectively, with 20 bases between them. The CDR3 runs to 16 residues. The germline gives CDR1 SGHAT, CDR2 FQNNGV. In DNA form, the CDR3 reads TGTGCCAGCACCCAGGGGCGGGGACGAGGAACAGATACGCAGTATTTT. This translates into CASTQGRGRGTDTQYF.